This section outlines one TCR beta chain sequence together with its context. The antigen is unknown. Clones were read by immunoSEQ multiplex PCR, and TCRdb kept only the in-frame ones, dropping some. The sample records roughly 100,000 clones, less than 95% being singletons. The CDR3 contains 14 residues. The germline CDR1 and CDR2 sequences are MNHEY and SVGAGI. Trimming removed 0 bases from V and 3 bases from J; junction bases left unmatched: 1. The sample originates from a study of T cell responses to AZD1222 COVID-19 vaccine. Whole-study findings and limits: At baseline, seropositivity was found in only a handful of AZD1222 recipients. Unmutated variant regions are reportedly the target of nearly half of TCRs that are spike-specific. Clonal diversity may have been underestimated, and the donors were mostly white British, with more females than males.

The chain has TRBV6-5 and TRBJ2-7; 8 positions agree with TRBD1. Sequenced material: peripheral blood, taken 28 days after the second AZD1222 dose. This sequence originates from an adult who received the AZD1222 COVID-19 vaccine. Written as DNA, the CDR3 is TGTGCCAGCAGTTACTCACAGGGGGGCTACGAGCAGTACTTC. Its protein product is CASSYSQGGYEQYF.